The 27 T cell receptor beta chains below were found in one sample sequenced in a study of blood T cell repertoires in COVID-19. The assay was immunoSEQ multiplex PCR, and TCRdb's table has in-frame clones only and misses some. The repertoire includes some 300,000 clones, roughly nine tenths of them detected once, and roughly a tenth sits in the top ten. The sequencing sample was made of PBMCs or T cells enriched from blood (not recorded which). The receptors were sampled from a woman under 40 who had recovered from COVID-19.

The chain uses TRBV18 and TRBJ1-5; D unresolved. The CDR3 length is 14 residues. The germline V and J ends were trimmed by 4 bases and 5 bases, with 12 bases remaining between them. Looked up from germline, CDR1 is KGHSH and CDR2 is LQKENI. CDR3 protein: CASSLSGPDQPQHF. Written as DNA, the CDR3 is TGTGCCAGCTCACTTTCTGGGCCCGATCAGCCCCAGCATTTT. Full variable domain (rest looked up from reference TRBV18 and TRBJ1-5): NAGVMQNPRHLVRRRGQEARLRCSPMKGHSHVYWYRQLPEEGLKFMVYLQKENIIDESGMPKERFSAEFPKEGPSILRIQQVVRGDSAAYFCASSLSGPDQPQHFGDGTRLSIL.

A few counts support this clone. The chain's CDR3 is CASGDDETSGRFTYEQYF. The CDR3 DNA reads TGTGCTAGTGGTGATGATGAGACTAGCGGGAGGTTCACCTACGAGCAGTACTTC. The chain combines TRBV12-5 with TRBJ2-7, with 13 bases matching TRBD2. The germline V gene has CDR1 LGHNT and CDR2 FRNRAP. The trim removed 5 bases at V and 2 bases at J, leaving 12 bases unmatched. The CDR3 loop spans 18 amino acids.

The gene calls are TRBV7-2 and TRBJ2-7, with TRBD2 matching over 12 bases. Germline V gene data show CDR1 as SGHTA and CDR2 as FQGNSA. CDR3 length: 17 residues. With V trimmed by 5 bases and J by 0 bases, 8 bases remained unmatched. The CDR3 DNA reads as TGTGCCAGCAGCCCCGGACTAGCGGGATCACTCTCCTACGAGCAGTACTTC. This codes for CASSPGLAGSLSYEQYF. Looking up the rest from reference TRBV7-2 and TRBJ2-7 gives the full variable domain: GAGVSQSPSNKVTEKGKDVELRCDPISGHTALYWYRQSLGQGLEFLIYFQGNSAPDKSGLPSDRFSAERTGGSVSTLTIQRTQQEDSAVYLCASSPGLAGSLSYEQYFGPGTRLTVT.

V and J are TRBV27 and TRBJ1-1; 7 nucleotides line up with TRBD1. The germline gives CDR1 MNHEY, CDR2 SMNVEV (reference sequence). V was clipped by 4 bases and J by 3 bases; unmatched bases: 5. The CDR3 has 14 amino acids. The CDR3 DNA reads TGTGCCAGCAGTTACAGACAGGGTCACACTGAAGCTTTCTTT. It codes for CASSYRQGHTEAFF.

The gene calls are TRBV20-1 and TRBJ2-7, with D unresolved. CDR3 size: 11 residues. The germline V gene has CDR1 DFQATT and CDR2 SNEGSKA (reference sequence). The V end was cut by 5 bases, the J end by 2 bases, with 7 bases between. The CDR3 loop reads CSAWATYEQYF. The CDR3 DNA sequence: TGCAGTGCTTGGGCTACCTACGAGCAGTACTTC.

This sequence joins TRBV27 and TRBJ2-7; D perhaps matches TRBD2 (5 bases). V was shortened by 2 bases and J by 5 bases, with 16 bases between the two germline ends. This CDR3 region has 15 residues. The germline V gene has CDR1 MNHEY and CDR2 SMNVEV (reference sequence). The CDR3 spells CASSLTSSYSDEQYF. The CDR3 bases are TGTGCCAGCAGTTTAACGTCTAGCTATTCGGACGAGCAGTACTTC.

The table lists this clone with a count of one. The chain has TRBV30 and TRBJ1-1; possible D gene TRBD1, 5 bases. CDR1 is GTSNPN and CDR2 is SVGIG in the germline V gene (reference sequence). This CDR3 has 14 amino acids. Trimming left V 5 bases short and J 11 bases short, with 24 bases between. As DNA, the CDR3 is TGTGCCTGGTCGATTACCTCAGGGTCCTTGGGGGCTTTCTTT. Amino acids: CAWSITSGSLGAFF. Full variable domain (outside the CDR3, taken from reference TRBV30 and TRBJ1-1): SQTIHQWPATLVQPVGSPLSLECTVEGTSNPNLYWYRQAAGRGLQLLFYSVGIGQISSEVPQNLSASRPQDRQFILSSKKLLLSDSGFYLCAWSITSGSLGAFFGQGTRLTVV.

As DNA, the CDR3 is TGTGCCAGTAACCTTATTGGCAGCTATGGCTACACCTTC. The encoded protein is CASNLIGSYGYTF. The chain uses TRBV19 and TRBJ1-2; no definite D call. This CDR3 comprises 13 residues. Between the trimmed V and J ends, which lost 7 bases and 4 bases, there was a span of 13 bases. The germline V gene has CDR1 LNHDA and CDR2 SQIVND (reference sequence).

The chain carries TRBV11-2 and TRBJ2-3, with 11 positions matching TRBD2. The V gene's germline CDR1 is SGHAT and CDR2 FQNNGV. The CDR3 spans 16 residues. The junction had 11 bases not matched to a gene; V was cut back by 4 bases and J by 8 bases. The CDR3 spells CASSSTTSGIKGTQYF. As DNA, the CDR3 is TGTGCCAGCAGCTCAACGACTAGCGGGATCAAGGGTACGCAGTATTTT.

The rearrangement links TRBV4-1 to TRBJ2-7, with D maybe TRBD2 (5 bases). There are 16 residues in the CDR3. Trimming left V 4 bases short and J 6 bases short, with 22 bases between. Looked up from germline, CDR1 is MGHRA and CDR2 is YSYEKL. In DNA, the CDR3 is TGCGCCAGCAGCCCCTTCGGACGGGGTGATGTCGTCGAGCAGTACTTC. Protein: CASSPFGRGDVVEQYF.

This chain joins TRBV2 and TRBJ2-3; 9 positions agree with TRBD2. Trimming took 5 bases from V and 3 from J; bases not matched to a gene: 9. The CDR3 runs to 16 residues. Germline values: CDR1 SNHLY, CDR2 FYNNEI. The CDR3 nucleotides are TGTGCCAGCAGTCCCGAATCTAGCGGGACGACAGATACGCAGTATTTT. Protein product: CASSPESSGTTDTQYF.

This chain links TRBV10-3 with TRBJ2-2; D uncertain. With 4 bases removed from V and 1 base from J, the gap between germline ends came to 7 bases. The CDR3 runs 14 residues. The germline gives CDR1 ENHRY, CDR2 SYGVKD. This CDR3 reads CAISGHENTGELFF. The CDR3 nucleotides read TGTGCCATCAGTGGACACGAGAACACCGGGGAGCTGTTTTTT.

The chain links TRBV7-9 to TRBJ1-1; the match to TRBD1 covers 7 bases. Germline V CDR1 and CDR2: SEHNR, FQNEAQ (reference sequence). After removal of 5 bases from V and 0 bases from J, the junction contained 9 bases not matched to a gene. The CDR3 consists of 16 residues. As DNA, the CDR3 is TGTGCCAGCAGCGCGATTGGGGACAGCCTGAACACTGAAGCTTTCTTT. Amino acid sequence: CASSAIGDSLNTEAFF.

This clone was observed once. The chain employs TRBV6-5 and TRBJ2-1; D remains unclear. This CDR3 has 15 amino acids. V lost 3 bases and J lost 7, with 16 bases in between. Germline CDR1 reads MNHEY; CDR2 reads SVGAGI. The CDR3 coding sequence is TGTGCCAGCAGTTATCGGAGAGGTTATGGGAATGAGCAGTTCTTC. The encoded protein is CASSYRRGYGNEQFF.

The gene calls are TRBV24-1 and TRBJ2-7, with D possibly TRBD1 on 6 matching bases. The V gene lost 9 bases and the J gene lost 5 bases, with 16 bases spanning the gap. The length of the CDR3 is 13 residues. Germline values: CDR1 KGHDR, CDR2 SFDVKD. This CDR3 reads CATAHRALDEQYF. CDR3 in DNA: TGTGCCACCGCTCACAGGGCCCTTGACGAGCAGTACTTC.

The V gene is TRBV5-1, the J gene TRBJ2-1; 13 bases map to TRBD2. Germline CDR1 is SGHRS and CDR2 is YFSETQ. The CDR3 extends over 15 amino acids. With V trimmed by 3 bases and J by 5 bases, 2 bases remained unmatched. The CDR3 DNA sequence: TGCGCCAGCAGCTGGACTAGCGGGAGTCACAATGAGCAGTTCTTC. As protein: CASSWTSGSHNEQFF.

The genes are TRBV11-2 and TRBJ2-5, with 9 bases identical to TRBD1. The germline gives CDR1 SGHAT, CDR2 FQNNGV. The V gene end was trimmed by 1 base and the J gene end by 5 bases; junction bases not matched to a gene: 8. The CDR3 has 16 residues. The CDR3 DNA is TGTGCCAGCAGCTTAGGACAGGGGGTGGTCTGGGAGACCCAGTACTTC. Encoded protein: CASSLGQGVVWETQYF.

The rearrangement links TRBV10-3 to TRBJ1-1; possible D gene TRBD1, 6 bases. CDR3 length equals 16 residues. The V and J ends lost 0 bases and 4 bases respectively, with 15 bases between them. CDR1 is ENHRY and CDR2 is SYGVKD in the germline V gene. CDR3 DNA: TGTGCCATCAGTGAGTCTAGGGGGGGGTTGGGCACTGAAGCTTTCTTT. Translated, it gives CAISESRGGLGTEAFF.

The genes are TRBV29-1 and TRBJ1-2; no clear D gene. This CDR3 has 13 residues. CDR1 and CDR2 from the germline V gene are SQVTM and ANQGSEA. The V end lost 6 bases, the J end lost 1 base, and 12 bases lay between the germline ends. CDR3 residues: CSVIREGNYGYTF. The CDR3 DNA reads as TGCAGCGTCATACGGGAGGGTAACTATGGCTACACCTTC.

J is TRBJ2-1 and V is TRBV3-1 (or the pseudogene TRBV3-2); the D is unclear. Germline V gene data show CDR1 as LGHDT and CDR2 as YNNKEL (reference sequence). The CDR3 runs to 14 residues. Trimming stripped 3 bases from V and 9 bases from J, with 15 bases between. This chain's CDR3 is CASSQNSLGGEQFF. In DNA, the CDR3 is TGTGCCAGCAGCCAGAACTCCCTCGGCGGTGAGCAGTTCTTC.

V and J are TRBV27 and TRBJ1-2; 9 positions agree with TRBD1. V lost 8 bases and J lost 3; bases outside the gene matches: 7. This CDR3 has 14 amino acids. CDR1 is MNHEY, CDR2 SMNVEV, per germline (reference sequence). In DNA form, the CDR3 reads TGTGCCAGCGGGTTGGACAGGGGTTACTATGGCTACACCTTC. It codes for CASGLDRGYYGYTF.

The chain links TRBV19 to TRBJ2-1; 9 nucleotides line up with TRBD2. Germline V gene sequence: CDR1 LNHDA, CDR2 SQIVND (reference sequence). The CDR3 length is 14 residues. Trimming removed 8 bases from V and 6 bases from J; junction bases left unmatched: 8. The CDR3 region is CASGIAGVGNEQFF. The CDR3 nucleotides are TGTGCCAGTGGAATAGCGGGAGTAGGCAATGAGCAGTTCTTC.

This sequence joins TRBV7-8 and TRBJ2-7, with D unresolved. Germline loops: CDR1 SGHVS, CDR2 FQNEAQ. The CDR3 runs 16 residues. With 5 bases removed from V and 3 bases from J, the gap between germline ends came to 20 bases. Here the CDR3 DNA reads TGTGCCAGCAGCCTGGATAGACTGTCCTCTTACTACGAGCAGTACTTC. Translation gives CASSLDRLSSYYEQYF.

The chain is built from TRBV19 and TRBJ1-4; D is undetermined. CDR3 length: 13 residues. V lost 4 bases to trimming and J lost 5 bases, with 8 bases between them. Germline-derived CDR1 and CDR2 are LNHDA and SQIVND (reference sequence). The chain's CDR3 is CASSRQENEKLFF. Here the CDR3 DNA reads TGTGCCAGTAGTAGACAAGAAAATGAAAAACTGTTTTTT.

The J gene is TRBJ2-1, the V gene TRBV7-9, with D hard to call. Germline V lookup: CDR1 SEHNR, CDR2 FQNEAQ (reference sequence). This CDR3 has 16 amino acids. Deletions cut 5 bases from V and 0 bases from J, with 14 bases between. The CDR3 here is CASSPRGASSYNEQFF. The CDR3 DNA follows: TGTGCCAGCAGCCCCCGAGGCGCCAGCTCCTACAATGAGCAGTTCTTC.

The V call is TRBV7-9, the J call TRBJ2-7; TRBD2 aligns across 9 bases. The CDR3 spans 14 residues. Per germline, CDR1 SEHNR and CDR2 FQNEAQ (reference sequence). Trimming took 4 bases from V and 6 from J; bases not matched to a gene: 7. The CDR3 region is CASSSASGTTEQYF. In nucleotides, the CDR3 is TGTGCCAGCAGCTCGGCTAGCGGGACCACCGAGCAGTACTTC.

The chain employs TRBV9 and TRBJ1-6, with D possibly matching TRBD1 (6 bases). Germline-derived CDR1 and CDR2 are SGDLS and YYNGEE. Deletions cut 4 bases from V and 7 bases from J, with 9 bases between. The CDR3 has 13 amino acids. The DNA of the CDR3 is TGTGCCAGCAGCCTGGGGGCGAATTCACCCCTCCACTTT. It yields the protein CASSLGANSPLHF. The full variable domain, with the rest looked up from reference TRBV9 and TRBJ1-6, is DSGVTQTPKHLITATGQRVTLRCSPRSGDLSVYWYQQSLDQGLQFLIQYYNGEERAKGNILERFSAQQFPDLHSELNLSSLELGDSALYFCASSLGANSPLHFGNGTRLTVT.